One sample yielded the 16 T cell receptor beta chains listed below, sequenced in a study of immune heterogeneity within non-small cell lung tumors (dated by TCRdb to 2016 to 2019). Data came from a HiSeq X Ten. A multiplex PCR system amplified the TCR beta CDR3 region, with a first 10-cycle round using 32 V-gene forward and 13 J-gene reverse primers. TCRdb's own reprocessing of the public reads used fastp at Q25 and MiXCR and kept productive beta chains. Each record represents a unique CDR3 protein, reported with the most common genes and DNA among its rows. Within this sample are over 12,000 distinct CDR3 sequences, with less than 35% of them counted one time only. The ten top clones hold around 5% of the sample. Genomic DNA was extracted from bulk tumor tissue and used as the TCR template, and roughly 600 ng gDNA was amplified per sample. Multiple biopsies per primary tumor were taken during surgery, spaced as far apart as possible within the tumor mass. The study cohort was described as untreated, and the patients were newly diagnosed NSCLC cases having curative surgery.

The sample taken for sequencing was lung tumor tissue. Receptors were obtained from a man aged 40-49 years with non-small cell lung cancer.

This clonotype was seen repeatedly, ten times or more. The chain joins TRBV24-1 to TRBJ2-2, with D possibly TRBD1 on 6 matching bases. Germline V gene data show CDR1 as KGHDR and CDR2 as SFDVKD. This CDR3 spans 15 amino acids. Trimming shortened V by 4 bases and J by 4 bases, and 12 bases separated the two germline ends. The CDR3 region is CATSEYRDGTGELFF. DNA of the CDR3: TGTGCCACCAGTGAATACAGGGATGGCACCGGGGAGCTGTTTTTT.

This clonotype is medium-sized. The gene calls are TRBV6-1 and TRBJ1-2; maybe TRBD1 (5 bases). Germline lookup yields CDR1 MNHNS and CDR2 SASEGT. The ends were cut back, 5 bases at V and 5 bases at J, with 21 bases in the middle. The CDR3 covers 16 residues. CDR3 residues: CASSYQGSGSGYGYTF. CDR3 in DNA: TGTGCCAGCAGTTACCAGGGATCCGGGTCGGGTTATGGCTACACCTTC.

This clonotype was seen a single time. This may be a read error: a much more frequent sequence differs by one nucleotide. The V call is TRBV11-3, the J call TRBJ2-7; D may match TRBD1 or TRBD2 (7 bases each). This CDR3 has 14 residues. Germline CDR1 is SGHNT and CDR2 is YENEEA. DNA for the CDR3: TGTGCCAGCAGCAACAGGGGCCAGGGGGGGGAGCAGAACTTC. Translated: CASSNRGQGGEQNF.

This sequence joins TRBV30 and TRBJ2-4, with 7 bases lining up with TRBD2. The CDR3 totals 13 residues. Trimming cost V 2 bases and J 8 bases; bases outside gene matches: 6. Per the germline V gene, CDR1 is GTSNPN and CDR2 is SVGIG (reference sequence). CDR3 sequence: CAWSWAGVDIQYF. CDR3 in DNA: TGTGCCTGGAGTTGGGCGGGGGTGGACATTCAGTACTTC.

Comment on this clonotype: Being one base from a much bigger clone, this may be a read error. The V gene is TRBV20-1, the J gene TRBJ2-7; maybe TRBD1 (6 bases). CDR3 length equals 13 residues. Germline lookup yields CDR1 DFQATT and CDR2 SNEGSKA (reference sequence). The CDR3 sequence: CSDRDIGGYEQYF. DNA for the CDR3: TGCAGTGATAGAGATATAGGGGGATACGAGCAGTACTTC.

The rearrangement joins TRBV2 to TRBJ2-3, with TRBD2 matching over 15 bases. J lost 5 bases, V lost 6 bases, and 6 bases had no gene match. Germline values: CDR1 SNHLY, CDR2 FYNNEI. The CDR3 sequence is 16 residues long. DNA for the CDR3: TGTGCCAGCAGAAAGGGACTAGCGGGAGGTGAAGATACGCAGTATTTT. This codes for CASRKGLAGGEDTQYF.

As for this clonotype: A much bigger clone sits one base away, suggesting this may be a read error. DNA of the CDR3: TGTGCCAGTACCTCAAAGGGGGATGGTAATCAGCCCCAGCATTTT. This codes for CASTSKGDGNQPQHF. This chain uses TRBV19 with TRBJ1-5; tentative D call: TRBD1 (6 bases). Trimming stripped 7 bases from V and 4 bases from J, with 17 bases between. CDR3 length equals 15 residues. Germline V CDR1 and CDR2: LNHDA, SQIVND (reference sequence).

Of note for this clonotype: A read error may be the cause here, since a much bigger clone is one base away. The chain links TRBV10-3 to TRBJ2-7; the match to TRBD2 covers 8 bases. Germline CDR1 reads ENHRY; CDR2 reads SYGVKD. The CDR3 sequence is 16 residues long. The CDR3 nucleotides are TGTGCCACCAGTGAGTCAACTAGCGGAGGATCCTACGAGCAGTACTTC. This gives the protein CATSESTSGGSYEQYF.

The table lists this clonotype with many counts. The chain employs TRBV18 and TRBJ1-5; D not resolved. Trimming removed 5 bases from V and 0 bases from J, with 5 bases in between. Looked up from germline, CDR1 is KGHSH and CDR2 is LQKENI. This CDR3 has 13 amino acids. The CDR3 loop reads CASSGYSNQPQHF. For the CDR3, the DNA is TGTGCCAGCTCAGGGTATAGCAATCAGCCCCAGCATTTT. The full variable domain, completed using reference TRBV18 and TRBJ1-5, is NAGVMQNPRHLVRRRGQEARLRCSPMKGHSHVYWYRQLPEEGLKFMVYLQKENIIDESGMPKERFSAEFPKEGPSILRIQQVVRGDSAAYFCASSGYSNQPQHFGDGTRLSIL.

In regard to this clonotype: This could be a read error, since a much larger clone is one nucleotide away. The V call is TRBV30, the J call TRBJ1-5; perhaps TRBD1 as D (6 bases). This CDR3 spans 14 amino acids. With 2 bases removed from V and 12 bases from J, the gap between germline ends came to 20 bases. Per the germline V gene, CDR1 is GTSNPN and CDR2 is SVGIG (reference sequence). CDR3 residues: CAWSLGQGSALQHF. The CDR3 DNA follows: TGTGCCTGGAGTTTAGGGCAGGGGTCGGCGCTCCAGCATTTT.

A remark on this clonotype: A much larger clone lies one base from this, so it may be a read error. The rearrangement links TRBV19 to TRBJ2-7; possibly TRBD1 for D (6 bases). Germline CDR1 and CDR2: LNHDA and SQIVND (reference sequence). The CDR3 extends over 15 amino acids. Trimming took off 1 base at V and 4 bases at J, with 14 bases between the two ends. CDR3 coding DNA: TGTGCCAGTAGTATAGGTCCTACAGGGATATACGAGCAGTACTTC. It yields the protein CASSIGPTGIYEQYF.

This clonotype is labeled as medium-sized (0.01 to 0.1%). The chain is built from TRBV19 and TRBJ2-7, with 7 bases fitting TRBD2. This CDR3 spans 17 amino acids. CDR1 is LNHDA and CDR2 is SQIVND in the germline V gene (reference sequence). Trimming cost V 3 bases and J 0 bases; bases outside gene matches: 11. The CDR3 sequence is CASSIRGSGINSYEQYF. The CDR3 nucleotides read TGTGCCAGTAGTATTAGGGGAAGCGGGATTAACTCCTACGAGCAGTACTTC. The whole variable domain, filled in from reference TRBV19 and TRBJ2-7, reads DGGITQSPKYLFRKEGQNVTLSCEQNLNHDAMYWYRQDPGQGLRLIYYSQIVNDFQKGDIAEGYSVSREKKESFPLTVTSAQKNPTAFYLCASSIRGSGINSYEQYFGPGTRLTVT.

This clonotype appeared once. The V call is TRBV6-5, the J call TRBJ1-6; maybe TRBD1 (5 bases). The V end was cut by 4 bases, the J end by 19 bases, with 17 bases between. The CDR3 is made up of 12 amino acids. In germline, CDR1 is MNHEY, CDR2 SVGAGI. The CDR3 here is CASSSGNSPVHF. The CDR3, as DNA: TGTGCCAGCAGTTCAGGGAATTCACCCGTGCACTTT.

As regards this clonotype: A much larger clonotype is one base distant, so this may be a read error. The V call is TRBV6-1, the J call TRBJ1-2, with 8 positions matching TRBD1. In germline, CDR1 is MNHNS, CDR2 SASEGT. CDR3 length: 13 residues. V was clipped by 5 bases and J by 3 bases; unmatched bases: 2. This chain's CDR3 is CASSKDRDYGYTF. The CDR3 nucleotides are TGTGCCAGCAGTAAGGACAGGGACTATGGCTACACCTTC.

In the case of this clonotype: This sequence may be a read error, since a much larger clone differs from it by one base. The chain has TRBV19 and TRBJ2-1; 9 nucleotides line up with TRBD2. The CDR3 loop spans 15 amino acids. From germline, CDR1 is LNHDA and CDR2 SQIVND (reference sequence). CDR3 in DNA: TGTGCCAGTAGTCTAGCGGGAAGACCGTACAATGAGAAGTTCTTC. Encoded protein: CASSLAGRPYNEKFF.

This clonotype was counted many times. The chain employs TRBV27 and TRBJ1-1; maybe TRBD1 (5 bases). The CDR3 runs 13 residues. Trimming left V 3 bases short and J 6 bases short, with 11 bases between. Germline lookup yields CDR1 MNHEY and CDR2 SMNVEV (reference sequence). CDR3: CASSLTGTAEAFF. DNA of the CDR3: TGTGCCAGCAGTTTGACGGGGACCGCTGAAGCTTTCTTT.